Below are 3 T cell receptor beta chains sequenced from a single sample in a study of breast tumors, draining lymph nodes, adjacent tissues. Axillary draining lymph nodes of breast cancer patients supplied the node samples. TCRdb re-analysed the multiplex PCR reads in MiXCR, keeping a single row per CDR3 protein. This sample has about 180,000 distinct CDR3 sequences, with about 30% found just once. The sample taken for sequencing was axillary lymph node tissue. The receptors here all came from a female donor with breast cancer. Some clones in this sample may be carry-over from other donors' samples.

This clonotype was counted a few times. The rearrangement joins TRBV14 to TRBJ1-1; D is ambiguous. The germline V and J ends were trimmed by 1 base and 4 bases, with 10 bases remaining between them. CDR1 and CDR2 (germline): SGHDN, FVKESK. The CDR3 extends over 14 amino acids. The DNA for the CDR3 is TGTGCCAGCAGCCAAGTCGGGCCGATCACTGAAGCTTTCTTT. Its translation: CASSQVGPITEAFF. The complete variable domain, with remaining parts taken from reference TRBV14 and TRBJ1-1, reads EAGVTQFPSHSVIEKGQTVTLRCDPISGHDNLYWYRRVMGKEIKFLLHFVKESKQDESGMPNNRFLAERTGGTYSTLKVQPAELEDSGVYFCASSQVGPITEAFFGQGTRLTVV.

The V and J genes are TRBV4-2 and TRBJ1-5, with no clear D. This CDR3 has 17 residues. The V end was cut by 0 bases, the J end by 11 bases, with 23 bases between. Germline V CDR1 and CDR2: LGHNA, YNFKEQ. The CDR3 DNA follows: TGTGCCAGCAGCCAAGATCTGCCTAGCGGACCACGGGAGACCCAGCATTTT. Its protein product is CASSQDLPSGPRETQHF.

This clonotype was observed at least ten times. V usage is TRBV5-4 and J usage is TRBJ2-3, with D tentatively TRBD1 (6 bases). The germline V and J ends were trimmed by 2 bases and 1 base, with 11 bases remaining between them. CDR3 length equals 15 residues. The germline gives CDR1 SGHNT, CDR2 YYREEE (reference sequence). The CDR3: CASSFDYRGTDTQYF. The CDR3 nucleotides read TGTGCCAGCAGCTTCGACTACAGGGGCACAGATACGCAGTATTTT.